These 31 T cell receptor beta chains share one sample of origin, sequenced in a study of control samples from healthy donors and cancer patients. The data were produced by immunoSEQ multiplex PCR, yet TCRdb's version contains in-frame clones alone and is incomplete. The repertoire holds some 90,000 clones, with roughly nine tenths as singletons. The specimen was blood. The source of these receptors is a young woman in good health.

The rearrangement uses TRBV9 and TRBJ1-6, with D possibly matching TRBD1 (5 bases). This CDR3 region has 14 residues. Trimming pared 0 bases from V and 9 bases from J, leaving 10 bases between. The germline V gene has CDR1 SGDLS and CDR2 YYNGEE. The CDR3 DNA reads TGTGCCAGCAGCGTAGTCCAGGGAGGTTCACCCCTCCACTTT. Its translation: CASSVVQGGSPLHF.

This sequence joins TRBV27 and TRBJ1-3, with 8 bases lining up with TRBD1. The V gene end was trimmed by 8 bases and the J gene end by 0 bases; junction bases not matched to a gene: 12. The CDR3 extends over 17 amino acids. Germline V gene data show CDR1 as MNHEY and CDR2 as SMNVEV (reference sequence). CDR3 bases: TGTGCCAGCGGGGGGACAGGCCGGGGACCCTCTGGAAACACCATATATTTT. Translated, it gives CASGGTGRGPSGNTIYF.

The CDR3 DNA reads as TGTGCCAGCGCGGAACAGGGGGCTGACTATGGCTACACCTTC. Translation: CASAEQGADYGYTF. The rearrangement joins TRBV2 to TRBJ1-2; 9 bases map to TRBD1. CDR1 is SNHLY, CDR2 FYNNEI, per germline. The V and J ends lost 8 bases and 3 bases, in that order; junction bases with no gene match: 7. This CDR3 region has 14 residues. The full variable domain, completed using reference TRBV2 and TRBJ1-2, is EPEVTQTPSHQVTQMGQEVILRCVPISNHLYFYWYRQILGQKVEFLVSFYNNEISEKSEIFDDQFSVERPDGSNFTLKIRSTKLEDSAMYFCASAEQGADYGYTFGSGTRLTVV.

The chain links TRBV5-4 to TRBJ2-5; D call uncertain. Germline lookup yields CDR1 SGHNT and CDR2 YYREEE (reference sequence). Between the trimmed V and J ends, which lost 0 bases and 3 bases, there was a span of 12 bases. This CDR3 comprises 15 residues. This CDR3 reads CASSLAGPIEETQYF. CDR3 bases: TGTGCCAGCAGCTTGGCCGGCCCGATAGAAGAGACCCAGTACTTC.

The gene calls are TRBV18 and TRBJ2-3; D possibly corresponds to TRBD1 (6 bases). The ends were cut back, 3 bases at V and 4 bases at J, with 17 bases in the middle. Germline-derived CDR1 and CDR2 are KGHSH and LQKENI. This CDR3 has 16 amino acids. CDR3: CASSPVDSRPPDTQYF. The CDR3 bases are TGTGCCAGCTCACCTGTGGACAGCCGACCCCCAGATACGCAGTATTTT. Full variable domain (missing parts from reference TRBV18 and TRBJ2-3): NAGVMQNPRHLVRRRGQEARLRCSPMKGHSHVYWYRQLPEEGLKFMVYLQKENIIDESGMPKERFSAEFPKEGPSILRIQQVVRGDSAAYFCASSPVDSRPPDTQYFGPGTRLTVL.

The sample holds one count of this clone. The rearrangement links TRBV13 to TRBJ2-5; D tentatively fits TRBD1 or TRBD2 (6 bases each). Germline V gene lookup returns CDR1 PRHDT and CDR2 FYEKMQ (reference sequence). V lost 5 bases and J lost 5, with 12 bases in between. The CDR3 contains 13 residues. This chain's CDR3 is CASSLRGAETQYF. The DNA of the CDR3 is TGTGCCAGCAGCCTGAGGGGGGCCGAGACCCAGTACTTC. Drawing the rest from reference TRBV13 and TRBJ2-5, the complete variable domain is AAGVIQSPRHLIKEKRETATLKCYPIPRHDTVYWYQQGPGQDPQFLISFYEKMQSDKGSIPDRFSAQQFSDYHSELNMSSLELGDSALYFCASSLRGAETQYFGPGTRLLVL.

In nucleotides, the CDR3 is TGCGCCAGCAGCTTGACAGCGGGAACAGATACGCAGTATTTT. Translated: CASSLTAGTDTQYF. The V and J genes are TRBV5-1 and TRBJ2-3; 7 nucleotides match TRBD2. In germline, CDR1 is SGHRS, CDR2 YFSETQ. V shed 1 base, J shed 3 bases, and the junction held 2 bases outside the gene matches. The CDR3 spans 14 residues.

V usage is TRBV19 and J usage is TRBJ1-1; D gene unclear. The CDR3 runs 12 residues. V lost 5 bases to trimming and J lost 1 base, with 5 bases between them. In germline, CDR1 is LNHDA, CDR2 SQIVND (reference sequence). The CDR3 nucleotides are TGTGCCAGTAGTGCCTCGAACACTGAAGCTTTCTTT. This codes for CASSASNTEAFF.

The rearrangement uses TRBV5-1 and TRBJ2-2, with 11 bases matching TRBD2. This CDR3 comprises 15 residues. V lost 2 bases, J lost 6 bases, and 3 bases stayed unmatched. The germline CDR1 and CDR2 sequences are SGHRS and YFSETQ. The CDR3 nucleotides read TGCGCCAGCAGCTTACGACTAGCGGGGCCCGGGGAGCTGTTTTTT. It is translated as CASSLRLAGPGELFF.

DNA of the CDR3: TGTGCCAGCTCACAAGACGCGAAAGAGCAGTACTTC. Translated: CASSQDAKEQYF. V gene TRBV18 combines with J gene TRBJ2-7; D not resolved. The CDR3 sequence is 12 residues long. Trimming pared 4 bases from V and 7 bases from J, leaving 11 bases between. Germline lookup yields CDR1 KGHSH and CDR2 LQKENI. Filled out from reference TRBV18 and TRBJ2-7, the complete variable domain reads NAGVMQNPRHLVRRRGQEARLRCSPMKGHSHVYWYRQLPEEGLKFMVYLQKENIIDESGMPKERFSAEFPKEGPSILRIQQVVRGDSAAYFCASSQDAKEQYFGPGTRLTVT.

The V and J genes are TRBV5-6 and TRBJ1-1; no clear D. The V end was cut by 1 base, the J end by 4 bases, with 11 bases between. Germline-derived CDR1 and CDR2 are SGHDT and YYEEEE. The CDR3 loop spans 14 amino acids. Written as DNA, the CDR3 is TGTGCCAGCAGCTTGAGGGTCACGACCACTGAAGCTTTCTTT. Its protein product is CASSLRVTTTEAFF.

This clone was seen only once. V gene TRBV19 combines with J gene TRBJ1-3; 7 bases agree with TRBD1. The CDR3 contains 13 residues. Germline V lookup: CDR1 LNHDA, CDR2 SQIVND (reference sequence). CDR3 coding DNA: TGTGGACTTGACAGGGATCCTGGAAACACCATATATTTT. This encodes CGLDRDPGNTIYF.

The V and J genes are TRBV18 and TRBJ2-5; TRBD2 matches at 13 bases. This CDR3 contains 22 residues. The germline V gene encodes CDR1 KGHSH and CDR2 LQKENI. With V trimmed by 4 bases and J by 0 bases, 20 bases remained unmatched. Here the CDR3 reads CASSLYSGVWTSGGPYQETQYF. The CDR3 region has the DNA TGTGCCAGCTCACTGTACTCCGGCGTTTGGACTAGCGGGGGCCCGTACCAAGAGACCCAGTACTTC.

This sequence joins TRBV28 and TRBJ2-1; D is perhaps TRBD1 (6 bases). CDR1 and CDR2 (germline): MDHEN, SYDVKM. This CDR3 region has 16 residues. Trimming took 6 bases from V and 0 from J, leaving 15 bases between them. CDR3 loop: CASRGGYGGSYNEQFF. The CDR3 nucleotides are TGTGCCAGCAGAGGGGGATATGGGGGCTCCTACAATGAGCAGTTCTTC.

J is TRBJ1-6 and V is TRBV6-5; the D is unclear. This CDR3 region has 15 residues. The germline CDR1 and CDR2 sequences are MNHEY and SVGAGI. V was shortened by 6 bases and J by 3 bases, with 12 bases between the two germline ends. The CDR3 nucleotides read TGTGCCAGCAGGGTCCCAGACGGCTATAATTCACCCCTCCACTTT. Encoded protein: CASRVPDGYNSPLHF.

The chain couples TRBV28 to TRBJ1-3; D perhaps matches TRBD1 (5 bases). The germline V gene encodes CDR1 MDHEN and CDR2 SYDVKM. The V gene lost 5 bases and the J gene lost 0 bases, with 8 bases spanning the gap. This CDR3 is built from 14 residues. DNA of the CDR3: TGTGCCAGCAGTAAGACAGCCTCTGGAAACACCATATATTTT. Residues: CASSKTASGNTIYF.

The chain uses TRBV15 and TRBJ2-5, with 10 nucleotides matching TRBD2. V was pared by 3 bases and J by 4 bases, with 14 bases of the junction left unmatched. Germline-derived CDR1 and CDR2 are LNHNV and YYDKDF (reference sequence). The CDR3 extends over 18 amino acids. As DNA, the CDR3 is TGTGCCACCAGCAGGGACACTAGCGGGATAGGCAGCGGAGAGACCCAGTACTTC. Amino acids: CATSRDTSGIGSGETQYF.

The rearrangement links TRBV5-6 to TRBJ1-2; TRBD1 matches at 9 bases. The CDR3 consists of 17 residues. The ends lost 4 bases at V and 1 base at J; junction bases unmatched: 11. CDR1 and CDR2 from the germline V gene are SGHDT and YYEEEE. The CDR3 region is CASSPRDRASFNYGYTF. In nucleotides, the CDR3 is TGTGCCAGCAGCCCTAGGGACAGGGCCTCTTTTAACTATGGCTACACCTTC.

The CDR3 bases are TGTGCCAGCAGCCCAAATGTGGGAACTAATGAAAAACTGTTTTTT. Translated, it gives CASSPNVGTNEKLFF. The V call is TRBV9, the J call TRBJ1-4; D ambiguous. Germline V lookup: CDR1 SGDLS, CDR2 YYNGEE. This CDR3 contains 15 residues. Trimming left V 4 bases short and J 1 base short, with 11 bases between.

The chain employs TRBV30 and TRBJ2-7; maybe TRBD2 (7 bases). Trimming stripped 0 bases from V and 7 bases from J, with 16 bases between. This CDR3 region has 14 residues. The V gene's germline CDR1 is GTSNPN and CDR2 SVGIG (reference sequence). The CDR3 DNA reads as TGTGCCTGGAGTGTTTCGGGGGGCACGGGGGAGCAGTACTTC. Residues: CAWSVSGGTGEQYF.

V usage is TRBV30 and J usage is TRBJ1-2, with no clear D. Germline-derived CDR1 and CDR2 are GTSNPN and SVGIG (reference sequence). CDR3 size: 14 residues. The germline V and J ends were trimmed by 6 bases and 4 bases, with 18 bases remaining between them. The CDR3 DNA follows: TGTGCCTGTCAAAAGATCAAACCCAGCTATGGCTACACCTTC. Translation: CACQKIKPSYGYTF.

The chain links TRBV7-3 to TRBJ2-2; 8 nucleotides line up with TRBD1. This CDR3 comprises 16 residues. Looked up from germline, CDR1 is SGHTA and CDR2 is FQGTGA. V shed 2 bases, J shed 3 bases, and the junction held 5 bases outside the gene matches. The CDR3 is CASSLAGGEYTGELFF. In DNA, the CDR3 is TGTGCCAGCAGCTTAGCAGGGGGCGAGTACACCGGGGAGCTGTTTTTT.

This clone was seen once. This chain connects TRBV7-2 to TRBJ1-5; 7 nucleotides match TRBD1. In germline, CDR1 is SGHTA, CDR2 FQGNSA. The CDR3 runs 14 residues. Trimming at V came to 6 bases and at J to 4 bases, leaving 6 bases not matched to a gene. The CDR3 here is CASSRDSGNQPQHF. The CDR3 DNA sequence: TGTGCCAGCAGTCGGGACAGCGGTAATCAGCCCCAGCATTTT.

The V and J genes are TRBV5-6 and TRBJ1-2; D remains unclear. Trimming pared 0 bases from V and 4 bases from J, leaving 13 bases between. Looked up from germline, CDR1 is SGHDT and CDR2 is YYEEEE. The CDR3 consists of 15 residues. The CDR3 is CASSLGVLRGYGYTF. The CDR3 DNA reads as TGTGCCAGCAGCTTGGGCGTCCTACGGGGCTATGGCTACACCTTC.

The chain has TRBV6-5 and TRBJ2-7; 12 nucleotides agree with TRBD2. The CDR3 has 15 amino acids. The V and J ends lost 7 bases and 3 bases, in that order; junction bases with no gene match: 7. Germline V lookup: CDR1 MNHEY, CDR2 SVGAGI. CDR3 sequence: CASKPGLAGIYEQYF. Written as DNA, the CDR3 is TGTGCCAGCAAGCCTGGACTAGCGGGGATCTACGAGCAGTACTTC.

The gene calls are TRBV19 and TRBJ1-4, with D unresolved. CDR1 is LNHDA and CDR2 is SQIVND in the germline V gene (reference sequence). The CDR3 spans 16 residues. Trimming cost V 0 bases and J 5 bases, with 13 bases left between them. CDR3 in DNA: TGTGCCAGTAGTATAGATCGGCCCCCGTCAAATGAAAAACTGTTTTTT. This encodes CASSIDRPPSNEKLFF.

The chain joins TRBV19 to TRBJ1-3; TRBD1 matches 8 bases. The germline V gene encodes CDR1 LNHDA and CDR2 SQIVND (reference sequence). Unmatched junction bases numbered 10, after V lost 8 bases and J lost 4 bases. The CDR3 has 15 residues. The CDR3 coding sequence is TGTGCCAGTCGACTTGGACAGGGTCCAGGAAACACCATATATTTT. The encoded protein is CASRLGQGPGNTIYF.

J is TRBJ1-2 and V is TRBV7-9, with D hard to call. V shed 5 bases and J shed 4 bases, with 20 bases lying between them. Germline CDR1 and CDR2: SEHNR and FQNEAQ (reference sequence). The CDR3 has 16 amino acids. The CDR3 DNA sequence: TGTGCCAGCAGCCCCCATAAGGACGGTCTCGGCTATGGCTACACCTTC. Amino acids: CASSPHKDGLGYGYTF.

The chain combines TRBV6-2 or TRBV6-3 with TRBJ2-7; no firm D call. Trimming removed 3 bases at V and 6 bases at J, with 6 bases between. Germline V gene lookup returns CDR1 MNHEY and CDR2 SVGEGT. There are 11 residues in the CDR3. CDR3 protein: CASSYGVEQYF. The CDR3 nucleotides read TGTGCCAGCAGTTATGGGGTCGAGCAGTACTTC.

This clone was seen just once. The chain carries TRBV18 and TRBJ1-1; possible D gene TRBD1, 6 bases. Germline V gene sequence: CDR1 KGHSH, CDR2 LQKENI. There are 17 residues in the CDR3. Trimming took 1 base from V and 3 from J, leaving 18 bases between them. The CDR3 protein is CASSPLGGRDGDTEAFF. CDR3 nucleotides: TGTGCCAGCTCACCACTCGGGGGGCGCGACGGGGACACTGAAGCTTTCTTT.

Comments on this clone: Other DNA sequences from this sample encode an identical CDR3 as well. The rearrangement joins TRBV18 to TRBJ2-1; 8 bases are shared with TRBD1. The CDR3 has 15 amino acids. Looked up from germline, CDR1 is KGHSH and CDR2 is LQKENI. The junction had 5 bases not matched to a gene; V was cut back by 3 bases and J by 4 bases. The CDR3 nucleotides are TGTGCCAGCTCACCTCCGGGACAGGTATACAATGAGCAGTTCTTC. Translating it yields CASSPPGQVYNEQFF.